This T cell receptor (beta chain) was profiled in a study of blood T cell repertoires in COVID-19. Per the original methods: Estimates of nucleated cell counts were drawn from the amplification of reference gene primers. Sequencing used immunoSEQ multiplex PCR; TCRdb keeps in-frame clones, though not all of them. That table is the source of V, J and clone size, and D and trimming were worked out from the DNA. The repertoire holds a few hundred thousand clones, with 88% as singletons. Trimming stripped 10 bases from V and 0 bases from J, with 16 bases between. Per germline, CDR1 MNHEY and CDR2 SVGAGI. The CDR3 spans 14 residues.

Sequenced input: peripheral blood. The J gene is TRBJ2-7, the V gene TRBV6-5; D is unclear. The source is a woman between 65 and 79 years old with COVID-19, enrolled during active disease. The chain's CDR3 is CATYRTLSSYEQYF. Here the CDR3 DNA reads TGTGCCACCTACCGAACTCTTAGCTCCTACGAGCAGTACTTC.